This T cell receptor beta chain was identified in a study of Graves' ophthalmopathy and Graves' hyperthyroidism. Overall study results and limits: A model of 13 signatures distinguished ophthalmopathy from stable hyperthyroidism at less than 90% sensitivity and roughly 80% specificity.

Clinical symptoms and serum thyroxine were used for diagnosis; TRAb, thyroid ultrasound and orbital computed tomography were also relied on. TCR beta CDR3 regions were amplified from RNA transcripts. First-round RT-PCR relied on HTBI primers, and a second-round multiplex PCR came next. MiXCR, run by TCRdb on the multiplex PCR reads, gives a single entry per CDR3 protein. The sample carries over a million distinct CDR3 sequences, 35% to 40% recorded once. V shed 2 bases, J shed 9 bases, and the junction held 12 bases outside the gene matches. Germline assignment: CDR1 MGHRA and CDR2 YSYEKL. The CDR3 is made up of 16 amino acids. In regard to this clonotype: Its cognate antigen is unknown.

Sequenced sample: peripheral blood or thyroid tissue (not recorded which). V gene TRBV4-1 combines with J gene TRBJ1-5, with 8 bases matching TRBD1. The source is an adult man with Graves' hyperthyroidism. The CDR3 nucleotides read TGCGCCAGCAGCCAAAAGACAGGGGCCCCCCGCGCGCCCCAGCATTTT. Amino acids: CASSQKTGAPRAPQHF.